This TCR beta chain is from a study of T cell changes during pregnancy in multiple sclerosis. The V and J ends lost 4 bases and 0 bases, in that order; junction bases with no gene match: 21. The CDR3 contains 20 residues. Germline CDR1 is MNHNS and CDR2 is SASEGT. Profiling relied on immunoSEQ multiplex PCR, and the TCRdb table lists in-frame clones only, not all of them. The table includes 70,000 to 95,000 clones, about 92% detected once. The V call is TRBV6-1, the J call TRBJ2-7, with 7 positions matching TRBD1. The sample here was peripheral blood, taken in the second trimester of pregnancy. The clonotype was recovered from a female donor with multiple sclerosis, enrolled in a pregnancy study. The DNA for the CDR3 is TGTGCCAGCAGTGTGATGGGAGTGGGGGCCCGGGACAGCATCTCCTACGAGCAGTACTTC. This encodes CASSVMGVGARDSISYEQYF.